The table lists the clone carrying this TCR beta chain with a few counts. The record originates from a study of beta chain features in type 1 diabetes. CDR1 LGHNA and CDR2 YNFKEQ come from the germline V gene. This CDR3 has 14 residues. The junction had 4 bases not matched to a gene; V was cut back by 3 bases and J by 5 bases. Reverse transcription of all isolated RNA meant that expressed TCRB transcripts were sequenced. The table came from immunoSEQ multiplex PCR; TCRdb's copy has only in-frame clones and leaves some out. The table has around 400,000 clones, over 12% seen once; the top ten hold under 0.02%.

The J gene is TRBJ1-5, the V gene TRBV4-2, with 7 bases identical to TRBD1. The sequenced sample consisted of naive CD4+ T cells from blood. The sequence was obtained from a woman aged 18-29 years in good health. The CDR3 is CASSQGQTDQPQHF. Here the CDR3 DNA reads TGTGCCAGCAGCCAGGGACAGACTGATCAGCCCCAGCATTTT.